This TCR beta chain was retrieved from a study of blood T cells in healthy people across ages. Study-wide results and limits: More naive CD4+ cells and higher diversity were found in long-lived than in aged donors.

CDR1 MDHEN and CDR2 SYDVKM come from the germline V gene. V shed 4 bases and J 3 bases; nucleotides not matched to a gene: 1. The CDR3 contains 15 residues. This clonotype was picked up many times. Its antigen is as yet unknown. The second PCR ran roughly 7 to 12 cycles with a sample-barcoded 5' primer and J-beta primers. MiXCR, applied by TCRdb to the 5' RACE reads, yields one record per CDR3 protein. The sample shows nearly 800,000 distinct CDR3 sequences, 20% to 25% of them seen only once. These data were likewise used in another study, on T cells of mothers and their children. That source reports: Evidence of persistent microchimeric T cell clones was absent.

The source of this sequence is a boy between 5 and 17 years old in good health. V gene TRBV28 combines with J gene TRBJ2-2; 11 bases fit TRBD1. The specimen sequenced was blood. The chain's CDR3 is CASSSGQGDTGELFF. CDR3 nucleotide sequence: TGTGCCAGCAGTTCGGGACAGGGGGACACCGGGGAGCTGTTTTTT.